The 20 T cell receptor beta chains listed next were all sequenced from one sample in a study of cytomegalovirus exposure and HLA in healthy donors. The primer mix had 60 Vbeta and 13 Jbeta primers. Data came from immunoSEQ multiplex PCR; TCRdb stores just in-frame clones and leaves some out. This table holds about 120,000 clones, approximately 81% found once. Sequencing used PBMCs. The receptor set was obtained from a male donor in good health and CMV-seronegative.

The rearrangement links TRBV7-2 to TRBJ2-3; D is ambiguous. V was shortened by 5 bases and J by 1 base, with 13 bases between the two germline ends. Germline values: CDR1 SGHTA, CDR2 FQGNSA. The CDR3 consists of 15 residues. The CDR3 loop reads CASSPRPSGTDTQYF. In DNA, the CDR3 is TGTGCCAGCAGCCCCCGTCCGTCCGGCACAGATACGCAGTATTTT.

The J gene is TRBJ2-2, the V gene TRBV9; 8 bases match TRBD2. The CDR3 runs 16 residues. Germline-derived CDR1 and CDR2 are SGDLS and YYNGEE. After removal of 0 bases from V and 10 bases from J, the junction contained 11 bases not matched to a gene. The CDR3 DNA sequence: TGTGCCAGCAGCGTAGTAGGGTCGGGGGGGGTCGAGGAGCTGTTTTTT. Amino acids: CASSVVGSGGVEELFF.

The V and J genes are TRBV28 and TRBJ2-1; 11 nucleotides agree with TRBD2. CDR1 is MDHEN, CDR2 SYDVKM, per germline. The length of the CDR3 is 20 residues. V lost 4 bases and J lost 0; bases outside the gene matches: 14. CDR3: CASSSHPGLAAPSSYNEQFF. In DNA, the CDR3 is TGTGCCAGCAGTTCACACCCGGGACTAGCGGCTCCGAGCTCCTACAATGAGCAGTTCTTC.

V usage is TRBV21-1 and J usage is TRBJ1-1; whether TRBD1, the table's D call, matches the DNA was not checked. TRBV21-1 is designated a pseudogene. The CDR3 length is 16 residues. The CDR3 protein is CASSNEIDRAITEAFF. Written as DNA, the CDR3 is TGTGCCAGCAGCAACGAAATCGACAGGGCGATTACTGAAGCTTTCTTT.

The chain carries TRBV7-9 and TRBJ1-1; maybe TRBD1 (5 bases). This CDR3 comprises 14 residues. Germline-derived CDR1 and CDR2 are SEHNR and FQNEAQ (reference sequence). V gave up 3 bases and J gave up 5 bases, with 13 bases separating them. As DNA, the CDR3 is TGTGCCAGCAGCTTGGGAGGTTGGGGGACTGAAGCTTTCTTT. This gives the protein CASSLGGWGTEAFF.

The chain employs TRBV27 and TRBJ2-7; TRBD1 matches at 8 bases. J was trimmed by 3 bases and V by 4 bases; bases with no gene match: 11. The CDR3 totals 16 residues. The V gene's germline CDR1 is MNHEY and CDR2 SMNVEV (reference sequence). The CDR3, as DNA: TGTGCCAGCAGTTCCACGGAGGGGGGACAGGTCTACGAGCAGTACTTC. This translates into CASSSTEGGQVYEQYF.

V is TRBV4-3 and J is TRBJ2-4; TRBD1 is a possible D gene (5 bases). The germline V gene encodes CDR1 LGHNA and CDR2 YSLEER. The length of the CDR3 is 14 residues. The germline V and J ends were trimmed by 0 bases and 6 bases, with 9 bases remaining between them. CDR3 protein: CASSQELRGNIQYF. CDR3 nucleotides: TGCGCCAGCAGCCAAGAGTTAAGGGGAAACATTCAGTACTTC.

The rearrangement joins TRBV5-4 to TRBJ2-1; 12 bases are shared with TRBD2. The ends lost 5 bases at V and 9 bases at J; junction bases unmatched: 12. CDR1 is SGHNT, CDR2 YYREEE, per germline (reference sequence). CDR3 length: 16 amino acids. In DNA form, the CDR3 reads TGTGCCAGCAGTCGGACTAGCGGGAAGATGCTTGGTGAGCAGTTCTTC. Translation gives CASSRTSGKMLGEQFF.

The chain has TRBV19 and TRBJ2-3; 8 positions agree with TRBD2. The junction had 6 bases not matched to a gene; V was cut back by 3 bases and J by 1 base. This CDR3 has 16 amino acids. Germline lookup yields CDR1 LNHDA and CDR2 SQIVND (reference sequence). The CDR3 region is CASSIGLAGRTDTQYF. The CDR3, as DNA: TGTGCCAGTAGTATTGGTCTAGCGGGCCGCACAGATACGCAGTATTTT.

The genes are TRBV4-2 and TRBJ2-7; weak D call: TRBD1 (8 bases). The CDR3 has 19 amino acids. V dropped 6 bases and J dropped 3 bases, with 30 bases sitting between them. Germline-derived CDR1 and CDR2 are LGHNA and YNFKEQ. CDR3: CASSQQSPRGQGGIYEQYF. CDR3 nucleotides: TGTGCCAGCAGTCAGCAATCGCCCAGGGGGCAGGGGGGGATCTACGAGCAGTACTTC.

The J gene is TRBJ1-1, the V gene TRBV28; D gene unclear. V lost 5 bases and J 4 bases, leaving 11 bases between the germline ends. Germline loops: CDR1 MDHEN, CDR2 SYDVKM. CDR3 length: 13 residues. The DNA of the CDR3 is TGTGCCAGCAGTCTCACAGTTCCCACTGAAGCTTTCTTT. Its translation is CASSLTVPTEAFF.

The chain employs TRBV28 and TRBJ1-1; D is ambiguous. The CDR3 totals 15 residues. With 7 bases removed from V and 4 bases from J, the gap between germline ends came to 19 bases. In germline, CDR1 is MDHEN, CDR2 SYDVKM. CDR3 DNA: TGTGCCAGCACCCTGAGGAGGGCCTCGAGCACTGAAGCTTTCTTT. Translation: CASTLRRASSTEAFF.

In this sample, this clone turned up a few times. Other nucleotide sequences in the sample specify the same CDR3. V gene TRBV28 combines with J gene TRBJ1-6, with TRBD1 identical over 7 bases. CDR1 MDHEN and CDR2 SYDVKM come from the germline V gene. The CDR3 length is 13 residues. After removal of 6 bases from V and 7 bases from J, the junction contained 3 bases not matched to a gene. DNA of the CDR3: TGTGCCAGCAGCTCACAGGGGAATTCACCCCTCCACTTT. Translation: CASSSQGNSPLHF.

The chain joins TRBV4-2 to TRBJ1-6; the match to TRBD1 covers 7 bases. The CDR3 covers 18 residues. Trimming took 0 bases from V and 2 from J; bases not matched to a gene: 7. In germline, CDR1 is LGHNA, CDR2 YNFKEQ. CDR3 in amino acids: CASSQEKGQGAYNSPLHF. CDR3 bases: TGTGCCAGCAGCCAAGAAAAGGGGCAGGGGGCCTATAATTCACCCCTCCACTTT.

The chain couples TRBV6-6 to TRBJ1-1; D remains unclear. V shed 2 bases and J shed 1 base, with 5 bases lying between them. Germline V lookup: CDR1 MNHNY, CDR2 SVGAGI (reference sequence). This CDR3 contains 13 residues. Here the CDR3 reads CASSYMANTEAFF. The CDR3 bases are TGTGCCAGCAGTTACATGGCGAACACTGAAGCTTTCTTT.

This chain uses TRBV11-2 with TRBJ2-7, with D tentatively TRBD2 (5 bases). Germline CDR1 is SGHAT and CDR2 is FQNNGV. V was pared by 5 bases and J by 2 bases, with 13 bases between. This CDR3 has 14 residues. The CDR3 coding sequence is TGTGCCAGCAGCCCACGACACGGGACCTACGAGCAGTACTTC. As protein: CASSPRHGTYEQYF.

The rearrangement links TRBV27 to TRBJ1-4; 10 positions agree with TRBD1. The J segment lost 10 bases and the V segment lost 5 bases, leaving 16 bases of the junction unmatched. The CDR3 loop spans 17 amino acids. Germline CDR1 MNHEY, CDR2 SMNVEV (reference sequence). CDR3 DNA sequence: TGTGCCAGCAGTAGACAGGGGGCGATAGACGACGTAGGAAAACTGTTTTTT. It encodes CASSRQGAIDDVGKLFF.

This clone has more than one count but fewer than ten. This chain connects TRBV27 to TRBJ1-2, with TRBD1 matching over 9 bases. V shed 6 bases and J 2 bases; nucleotides not matched to a gene: 7. The CDR3 is 15 amino acids. Germline-derived CDR1 and CDR2 are MNHEY and SMNVEV (reference sequence). CDR3 nucleotide sequence: TGTGCCAGCAGGAAACAGGGGGCAGGGAACTATGGCTACACCTTC. It specifies CASRKQGAGNYGYTF.

This chain uses TRBV9 with TRBJ2-2; D ambiguous. This CDR3 has 12 residues. Per the germline V gene, CDR1 is SGDLS and CDR2 is YYNGEE. The V gene lost 0 bases and the J gene lost 7 bases, with 4 bases spanning the gap. The CDR3 loop reads CASSVDLGELFF. As DNA, the CDR3 is TGTGCCAGCAGCGTAGATCTCGGGGAGCTGTTTTTT.

The V and J genes are TRBV30 and TRBJ1-5; D perhaps matches TRBD1 (6 bases). Germline V lookup: CDR1 GTSNPN, CDR2 SVGIG (reference sequence). V lost 5 bases to trimming and J lost 2 bases, with 13 bases between them. This CDR3 is built from 14 residues. CDR3 in amino acids: CAWSGQGGNQPQHF. The DNA for the CDR3 is TGTGCCTGGTCGGGACAAGGCGGCAATCAGCCCCAGCATTTT.